The rows below give T cell receptor beta chains drawn from one sample of a study of shared clonotypes between healthy human individuals. Assay used: immunoSEQ multiplex PCR; TCRdb lists only in-frame clones, some missing. The data contain about 1.5 million clones, approximately 98% of them singletons. Specimen: naive CD4+ T cells sorted from blood. Every receptor here comes from a young man in good health. CDR3s include the opening cysteine and the closing phenylalanine or tryptophan. D genes are given only for firm matches. Some rows mark clone size as missing; the rest say once, few, many or name a class of expanded clone.

size | J | D | V | DNA | CDR3
. | TRBJ1-1 | . | TRBV15 | TGTGCCACCAGCAGAGACCCGGGAGAAGCTTTCTTT | CATSRDPGEAFF
. | TRBJ2-1 | TRBD2 | TRBV7-3 | TGTGCCAGCAGCCCCTCCGGGACTAGCTTCAATGAGCAGTTCTTC | CASSPSGTSFNEQFF
. | TRBJ1-4 | TRBD1 | TRBV19 | TGTGCCAGTAGTCAAGGACAGGGGGCGATTGTTGAAAAACTGTTTTTT | CASSQGQGAIVEKLFF
. | TRBJ2-3 | TRBD1 | TRBV18 | TGTGCCAGCTCACCAAAGACAGGGGGAGGCACAGATACGCAGTATTTT | CASSPKTGGGTDTQYF
. | TRBJ1-5 | . | TRBV6-1 | TGTGCCAGCATCCCCGGGGGAGGCAATCAGCCCCAGCATTTT | CASIPGGGNQPQHF
. | TRBJ2-7 | TRBD1 | TRBV30 | TGTGCCTGGATAAGACAGGGGGCGCGACGGGAGCAGTACTTC | CAWIRQGARREQYF
. | TRBJ2-7 | TRBD1 | TRBV7-9 | TGTGCCAGCAGCTTAGCATTGATGGACAGGGGATACGAGCAGTACTTC | CASSLALMDRGYEQYF
. | TRBJ2-1 | . | TRBV5-4 | TGTGCCAGCAGCCCTGTGGGAGGCGACACGCGACGGTTCTTC | CASSPVGGDTRRFF
. | TRBJ2-7 | . | TRBV5-6 | TGTGCCAGCAGCTATGGCAGCGAGCAGTACTTC | CASSYGSEQYF
. | TRBJ2-5 | . | TRBV29-1 | TGCAGCGTTGAACCGGGACGAGAGACCCAGTACTTC | CSVEPGRETQYF
once | TRBJ1-2 | . | TRBV28 | TGTGCCAGCAGTTTAGACAGGGGCTACACCTTC | CASSLDRGYTF
. | TRBJ2-1 | . | TRBV29-1 | TGCAGCGTTGGACCGACGAGGTACAATGAGCAGTTCTTC | CSVGPTRYNEQFF
. | TRBJ1-2 | . | TRBV28 | TGTGCCAGCAGTTTACTCCATCGGGGCTACACCTTC | CASSLLHRGYTF
. | TRBJ2-5 | . | TRBV28 | TGTGCCAGCAGTTTACAGCAGAACCAAGAGACCCAGTACTTC | CASSLQQNQETQYF
. | TRBJ2-5 | TRBD2 | TRBV15 | TGTGCCACCAGCAGAGATAACCTAGCGGGAGCCTACCGGGAGACCCAGTACTTC | CATSRDNLAGAYRETQYF
. | TRBJ2-4 | . | TRBV19 | TGTGCCAGTACCGGACATCTCAAAAACATTCAGTACTTC | CASTGHLKNIQYF
. | TRBJ2-7 | . | TRBV2 | TGTGCCAGTTCAATAGCGGACCTCTACGAGCAGTACTTC | CASSIADLYEQYF
. | TRBJ2-7 | TRBD1 | TRBV27 | TGTGCCAGCAGTTGGGACAGGGATGTCTACGAGCAGTACTTC | CASSWDRDVYEQYF
. | TRBJ1-3 | . | TRBV10-3 | TGTGCCATCAGCTCCCCAGGCGTTGGAAACACCATATATTTT | CAISSPGVGNTIYF
. | TRBJ2-7 | TRBD1 | TRBV5-1 | TGCGCCAGCAGCTTGTCCAGGGGGCCGGGCGAGCAGTACTTC | CASSLSRGPGEQYF
. | TRBJ1-5 | . | TRBV6-9 | TGTGCCAGCCCCTTTTGTGGCGGAAACAATCAGCCCCAGCATTTT | CASPFCGGNNQPQHF
once | TRBJ2-1 | TRBD2 | TRBV28 | TGTGCCAGCAGTTTGGGACTAGCGTTCTATGAGCAGTTCTTC | CASSLGLAFYEQFF
once | TRBJ2-3 | . | TRBV13 | TGTGCCAGCAGCTTAGGGAGAAGGGTGGGCACAGATACGCAGTATTTT | CASSLGRRVGTDTQYF
once | TRBJ2-1 | TRBD2 | TRBV5-1 | TGCGCCAGCAAATTCCTAGCGGGAGTAGACAATGAGCAGTTCTTC | CASKFLAGVDNEQFF
. | TRBJ1-5 | TRBD1 | TRBV6-6 | TGTGCCAGCAGTTTCTTAAAGGGACAGACGGATCAGCCCCAGCATTTT | CASSFLKGQTDQPQHF
. | TRBJ2-5 | . | TRBV11-2 | TGTGCCAGCAGCTTCCGGGCCTTGGAGACCCAGTACTTC | CASSFRALETQYF
once | TRBJ2-1 | TRBD2 | TRBV5-4 | TGTGCCAGCAGCTTGGACGTAGCGGGAGGGAAGTTCTTC | CASSLDVAGGKFF
. | TRBJ2-2 | TRBD2 | TRBV7-6 | TGTGCCAGCAGCCTACGACCGGGACTAGCGGGACGGGGGACGGGCTCCGGGGAGCTGTTTTTT | CASSLRPGLAGRGTGSGELFF
. | TRBJ1-1 | . | TRBV7-2 | TGTGCCAGCAGCTGGCCGGGGAGAAGCACTGAAGCTTTCTTT | CASSWPGRSTEAFF
. | TRBJ2-5 | TRBD2 | TRBV4-1 | TGCGCCAGCAGCCAAGGGGGCGGGAGCTTTTCCCAGGAGACCCAGTACTTC | CASSQGGGSFSQETQYF
. | TRBJ2-7 | . | TRBV28 | TGTGCCAGCAGTTACGAGACGGGGGCTAGCTCCTACGAGCAGTACTTC | CASSYETGASSYEQYF
. | TRBJ1-3 | . | TRBV6-1 | TGTGCCAGCAGTGAAACTTATTCCTTCTCTGGAAACACCATATATTTT | CASSETYSFSGNTIYF
once | TRBJ2-3 | . | TRBV10-1 | TGCGCCAGCAGTGTATTAAGCGCTACAGATACGCAGTATTTT | CASSVLSATDTQYF
. | TRBJ2-5 | . | TRBV25-1 | TGTGCCAGCAGTGAATTAGGGACTCTACCTCCCGGGACCCAGTACTTC | CASSELGTLPPGTQYF
. | TRBJ2-5 | TRBD2 | TRBV23-1 | TGCGCCAGCAGTCCCGAAGCGGGGAGAAGGGAGACCCAGTACTTC | CASSPEAGRRETQYF